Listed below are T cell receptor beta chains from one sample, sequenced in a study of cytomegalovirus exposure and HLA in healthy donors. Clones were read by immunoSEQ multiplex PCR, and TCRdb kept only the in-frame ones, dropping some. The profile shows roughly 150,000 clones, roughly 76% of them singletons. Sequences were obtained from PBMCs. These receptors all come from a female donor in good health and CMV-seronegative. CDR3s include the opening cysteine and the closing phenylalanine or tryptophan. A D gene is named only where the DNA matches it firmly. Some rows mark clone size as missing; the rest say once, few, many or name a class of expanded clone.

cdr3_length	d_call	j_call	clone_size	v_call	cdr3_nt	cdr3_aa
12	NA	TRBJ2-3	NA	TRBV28	TGTGCCAGCAGTTTATCTTCAGATACGCAGTATTTT	CASSLSSDTQYF
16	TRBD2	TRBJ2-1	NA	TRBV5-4	TGTGCCAGCAGCGCTAATAGCGGGAGCTCCTACAATGAGCAGTTCTTC	CASSANSGSSYNEQFF
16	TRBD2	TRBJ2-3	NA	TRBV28	TGTGCCAGCAGTCCATTAGCGGGAGGGTACACAGATACGCAGTATTTT	CASSPLAGGYTDTQYF
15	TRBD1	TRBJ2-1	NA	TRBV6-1	TGTGCCAGCAGTGGACGGGACAGGGCAAACAATGAGCAGTTCTTC	CASSGRDRANNEQFF
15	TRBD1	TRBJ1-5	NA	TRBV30	TGTGCCTGGAGTGCAGGGACAGGGGCTACGCAGCCCCAGCATTTT	CAWSAGTGATQPQHF
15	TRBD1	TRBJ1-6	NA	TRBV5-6	TGTGCCAGCAGCCCAATGACAGGGGTAAATTCACCCCTCCACTTT	CASSPMTGVNSPLHF
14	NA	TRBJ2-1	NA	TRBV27	TGTGCCAGCAGTAGCTACCGCTCCTACAATGAGCAGTTCTTC	CASSSYRSYNEQFF
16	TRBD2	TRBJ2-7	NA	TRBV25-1	TGTGCCAGCAGCATGACTAGCGGGGGGATGGGCCTCGAGCAGTACTTC	CASSMTSGGMGLEQYF
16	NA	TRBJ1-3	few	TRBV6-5	TGTGCCAGCAGTTACTCTTCTGGGGACACTGGAAACACCATATATTTT	CASSYSSGDTGNTIYF
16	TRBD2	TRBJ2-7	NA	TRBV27	TGTGCCAGCAGTTTATCTGGGAGGGCCTCCTTCTACGAGCAGTACTTC	CASSLSGRASFYEQYF